What follows are 4 T cell receptor beta chains derived from one specimen sequenced in a study of beta chain features in type 1 diabetes. Of the isolated RNA, all was reverse transcribed, and so the sequenced material was expressed TCRB transcripts. Using immunoSEQ multiplex PCR, the repertoire was profiled, and TCRdb retains in-frame clones only, with some absent. The table lists hundreds of thousands of clones, roughly 15% of them singletons. The sequencing sample was made of naive CD4+ T cells from blood. Every receptor here comes from a woman aged 18-29 years in good health.

The chain has TRBV20-1 and TRBJ2-7, with D possibly TRBD2 on 6 matching bases. V was trimmed by 5 bases and J by 5 bases, leaving 10 bases between them. Germline CDR1 reads DFQATT; CDR2 reads SNEGSKA (reference sequence). There are 11 residues in the CDR3. In nucleotides, the CDR3 is TGCAGTGCTGGGGAGGTGGACGAGCAGTACTTC. Its translation: CSAGEVDEQYF.

This chain uses TRBV28 with TRBJ1-1; no clear D gene. Deletions cut 7 bases from V and 6 bases from J, with 15 bases between. Germline CDR1 reads MDHEN; CDR2 reads SYDVKM. The length of the CDR3 is 13 residues. Written as DNA, the CDR3 is TGTGCCAGCACCCCTCTGGGGATGGCTGAAGCTTTCTTT. This gives the protein CASTPLGMAEAFF.

A few counts support this clone. CDR3 in DNA: TGTGCCAGTTGTCGCGTGGACAGGAGCACAGATACGCAGTATTTT. Protein: CASCRVDRSTDTQYF. The chain combines TRBV5-6 with TRBJ2-3, with TRBD1 matching 7 bases. Germline-derived CDR1 and CDR2 are SGHDT and YYEEEE. The CDR3 runs 15 residues. Trimming at V came to 8 bases and at J to 0 bases, leaving 9 bases not matched to a gene.

CDR3 coding DNA: TGTGCCAGCAGCTTGGGGGGACCAGCTTACGAGCAGTACTTC. This gives the protein CASSLGGPAYEQYF. The chain is built from TRBV7-9 and TRBJ2-7; possible D gene TRBD2, 6 bases. The CDR3 contains 14 residues. Germline CDR1 reads SEHNR; CDR2 reads FQNEAQ (reference sequence). Deletions cut 3 bases from V and 4 bases from J, with 13 bases between.